One and the same sample provided the 23 T cell receptor beta chains below, sequenced in a study of beta chain features in type 1 diabetes. The authors reverse transcribed all of the isolated RNA, so sequencing captured expressed TCRB transcripts. Libraries were prepared by immunoSEQ multiplex PCR; TCRdb keeps only in-frame clonotypes and omits some of them. Of a few hundred thousand clones detected, approximately 11% appear once; the ten largest clones hold around 0.017%. Antigens for these TCRs are unknown. Whole-study findings and limits: Moderate but significant shortening of TCRB CDR3s was recorded in all four CD4+ subsets from Type 1 diabetes patients.

The sequencing input was naive CD4+ T cells from blood. These receptors were taken from a man younger than 45 with type 1 diabetes.

The table lists this clone with a few counts. The chain joins TRBV5-6 to TRBJ1-6; 7 nucleotides align to TRBD1. CDR3 length equals 14 residues. Trimming removed 3 bases from V and 10 bases from J; junction bases left unmatched: 7. Per the germline V gene, CDR1 is SGHDT and CDR2 is YYEEEE. The CDR3, as DNA: TGTGCCAGCAGCTGGTGGGACAGAGAGTCACCCCTCCACTTT. Amino acid sequence: CASSWWDRESPLHF.

This chain links TRBV18 with TRBJ2-2; D remains unclear. Trimming shortened V by 2 bases and J by 7 bases, and 5 bases separated the two germline ends. Germline CDR1 reads KGHSH; CDR2 reads LQKENI. CDR3 length equals 12 residues. The CDR3 here is CASSPGDGELFF. CDR3 in DNA: TGTGCCAGCTCACCAGGAGACGGGGAGCTGTTTTTT.

This clone turned up a few times. The chain links TRBV15 to TRBJ1-5; 7 bases align to TRBD1. Trimming at V came to 4 bases and at J to 6 bases, leaving 9 bases not matched to a gene. From germline, CDR1 is LNHNV and CDR2 YYDKDF (reference sequence). CDR3 size: 15 residues. CDR3 sequence: CATSTQTGMGQPQHF. The CDR3 DNA follows: TGTGCCACCAGCACCCAGACAGGGATGGGTCAGCCCCAGCATTTT.

This clone has just a few counts. The V gene is TRBV9, the J gene TRBJ1-5, with 7 bases lining up with TRBD1. The CDR3 is 15 residues long. In germline, CDR1 is SGDLS, CDR2 YYNGEE. The ends lost 4 bases at V and 0 bases at J; junction bases unmatched: 4. Written as DNA, the CDR3 is TGTGCCAGCAGCACAGGGGTCCATAGCAATCAGCCCCAGCATTTT. Translating it yields CASSTGVHSNQPQHF. Using reference TRBV9 and TRBJ1-5 for the parts outside the CDR3, the full variable domain is DSGVTQTPKHLITATGQRVTLRCSPRSGDLSVYWYQQSLDQGLQFLIQYYNGEERAKGNILERFSAQQFPDLHSELNLSSLELGDSALYFCASSTGVHSNQPQHFGDGTRLSIL.

The rearrangement links TRBV29-1 to TRBJ2-3; the D gene is possibly TRBD2 (7 bases). V shed 7 bases and J shed 7 bases, with 18 bases lying between them. The germline V gene encodes CDR1 SQVTM and CDR2 ANQGSEA. This CDR3 region has 13 residues. CDR3 loop: CSGVRGGGYTQYF. The CDR3 bases are TGCAGCGGAGTAAGGGGGGGTGGATATACGCAGTATTTT.

The rearrangement joins TRBV7-9 to TRBJ2-5; 11 positions match TRBD2. The germline gives CDR1 SEHNR, CDR2 FQNEAQ (reference sequence). After removal of 5 bases from V and 5 bases from J, the junction contained 4 bases not matched to a gene. CDR3 length: 14 amino acids. The CDR3 spells CASSIRLAGETQYF. CDR3 DNA: TGTGCCAGCAGCATCAGACTAGCGGGGGAGACCCAGTACTTC.

This clone was seen a handful of times. Distinct nucleotide sequences in the sample also encode this CDR3. The chain is built from TRBV7-2 and TRBJ1-5; tentatively, D is TRBD1 (6 bases). The length of the CDR3 is 13 residues. Germline V gene data show CDR1 as SGHTA and CDR2 as FQGNSA. V lost 5 bases to trimming and J lost 4 bases, with 9 bases between them. This CDR3 is CASSPDRNQPQHF. CDR3 sequence (DNA): TGTGCCAGCAGCCCTGACAGGAATCAGCCCCAGCATTTT.

The chain joins TRBV6-5 to TRBJ1-5; perhaps TRBD1 as D (6 bases). V was shortened by 0 bases and J by 0 bases, with 6 bases between the two germline ends. This CDR3 has 15 amino acids. Germline CDR1 and CDR2: MNHEY and SVGAGI. The CDR3 DNA reads TGTGCCAGCAGTTACTCGGGGGCTAGCAATCAGCCCCAGCATTTT. It encodes CASSYSGASNQPQHF.

This clone was observed a handful of times. J is TRBJ2-1 and V is TRBV4-1; TRBD2 aligns across 11 bases. J lost 6 bases, V lost 4 bases, and 5 bases had no gene match. CDR1 and CDR2 from the germline V gene are MGHRA and YSYEKL. This CDR3 is built from 15 residues. CDR3 residues: CASSLLAGVGNEQFF. DNA for the CDR3: TGCGCCAGCAGCCTACTAGCGGGGGTAGGCAATGAGCAGTTCTTC.

This clone showed up just a few times. This sequence joins TRBV4-1 and TRBJ2-7, with 11 bases that match TRBD1. Germline CDR1 and CDR2: MGHRA and YSYEKL. The CDR3 covers 16 residues. The trim removed 3 bases at V and 9 bases at J, leaving 13 bases unmatched. CDR3 DNA: TGCGCCAGCAGCCAGCGACCCGGGACAGGGGGGGTCGGGCAGTACTTC. Protein product: CASSQRPGTGGVGQYF.

This clone was seen a handful of times. The rearrangement links TRBV7-9 to TRBJ1-2; TRBD1 matches at 7 bases. This CDR3 spans 14 amino acids. Germline values: CDR1 SEHNR, CDR2 FQNEAQ (reference sequence). V trimming: 5 bases; J trimming: 0 bases; junction bases outside the gene matches: 3. CDR3 in DNA: TGTGCCAGCAGCCAGGGGGGAACTAACTATGGCTACACCTTC. It specifies CASSQGGTNYGYTF.

This chain uses TRBV6-5 with TRBJ2-1, with 12 bases lining up with TRBD2. The CDR3 spans 15 residues. The germline gives CDR1 MNHEY, CDR2 SVGAGI. The ends lost 2 bases at V and 9 bases at J; junction bases unmatched: 5. The CDR3 region is CASSYPGLAGGEQFF. CDR3 bases: TGTGCCAGCAGTTACCCGGGACTAGCGGGTGGTGAGCAGTTCTTC.

This clone has just a few counts. This chain links TRBV13 with TRBJ2-6, with D unclear. V was clipped by 5 bases and J by 9 bases, with 14 bases between them. Germline V gene sequence: CDR1 PRHDT, CDR2 FYEKMQ (reference sequence). The CDR3 has 14 residues. The CDR3 is CASSADTLSNVLTF. The CDR3, as DNA: TGTGCCAGCAGCGCCGACACCTTGAGCAACGTCCTGACTTTC.

This clone was seen a handful of times. This rearrangement joins TRBV9 to TRBJ2-1; TRBD2 matches 11 bases. J lost 8 bases, V lost 4 bases, and 5 bases had no gene match. This CDR3 is 14 amino acids long. Germline V lookup: CDR1 SGDLS, CDR2 YYNGEE. The DNA for the CDR3 is TGTGCCAGCAGCCCTGGGACTAGCGGCGATGAGCAGTTCTTC. Encoded protein: CASSPGTSGDEQFF.

The chain carries TRBV5-1 and TRBJ2-3, with TRBD2 as a possible D gene (5 bases). The CDR3 covers 14 residues. Germline-derived CDR1 and CDR2 are SGHRS and YFSETQ. Trimming took 0 bases from V and 5 from J, leaving 10 bases between them. For the CDR3, the DNA is TGCGCCAGCAGCTTGGTCGGGGTAGGAGATACGCAGTATTTT. This translates into CASSLVGVGDTQYF. The full variable domain, completed using reference TRBV5-1 and TRBJ2-3, is KAGVTQTPRYLIKTRGQQVTLSCSPISGHRSVSWYQQTPGQGLQFLFEYFSETQRNKGNFPGRFSGRQFSNSRSEMNVSTLELGDSALYLCASSLVGVGDTQYFGPGTRLTVL.

The chain combines TRBV2 with TRBJ2-4; possibly TRBD1 for D (5 bases). The V gene's germline CDR1 is SNHLY and CDR2 FYNNEI. There are 13 residues in the CDR3. The V end was cut by 3 bases, the J end by 6 bases, with 9 bases between. The CDR3 region is CASSDQGRNIQYF. The DNA of the CDR3 is TGTGCCAGCAGTGACCAGGGAAGAAACATTCAGTACTTC.

The chain uses TRBV7-2 and TRBJ2-7; D remains ambiguous. Germline V gene data show CDR1 as SGHTA and CDR2 as FQGNSA. The CDR3 is made up of 11 amino acids. The V gene lost 2 bases and the J gene lost 3 bases, with 2 bases spanning the gap. This CDR3 reads CASSLYYEQYF. CDR3 bases: TGTGCCAGCAGCTTATACTACGAGCAGTACTTC.

This clone was found a few times. J is TRBJ2-7 and V is TRBV28; 9 nucleotides align to TRBD2. V gave up 6 bases and J gave up 1 base; unmatched junction bases: 4. Per germline, CDR1 MDHEN and CDR2 SYDVKM. This CDR3 is 14 amino acids long. The CDR3 nucleotides are TGTGCCAGCAGGATAGCGGGGGAGTCCTACGAGCAGTACTTC. Its translation is CASRIAGESYEQYF.

The V gene is TRBV6-6, the J gene TRBJ2-1; tentative D call: TRBD2 (5 bases). V lost 5 bases and J lost 0, with 14 bases in between. The germline gives CDR1 MNHNY, CDR2 SVGAGI (reference sequence). The CDR3 covers 16 residues. This chain's CDR3 is CASSPLGAASYNEQFF. The CDR3 DNA is TGTGCCAGCAGTCCCCTCGGAGCGGCCTCCTACAATGAGCAGTTCTTC.

This clone showed up just a few times. The sample contains more than one DNA sequence encoding this CDR3. The chain uses TRBV5-1 and TRBJ1-1; D unclear. CDR3 length: 14 amino acids. CDR1 is SGHRS and CDR2 is YFSETQ in the germline V gene. The V end was cut by 0 bases, the J end by 1 base, with 7 bases between. CDR3 DNA sequence: TGCGCCAGCAGCTTGGTCCCAGGGAACACTGAAGCTTTCTTT. Translating gives CASSLVPGNTEAFF.

J is TRBJ2-5 and V is TRBV5-1; 8 nucleotides align to TRBD2. The germline gives CDR1 SGHRS, CDR2 YFSETQ. V lost 2 bases to trimming and J lost 4 bases; unmatched junction nucleotides: 4. The CDR3 extends over 14 amino acids. CDR3 in DNA: TGCGCCAGCAGCTTCGGGGGGGCTCTAGAGACCCAGTACTTC. Its protein is CASSFGGALETQYF.

This rearrangement joins TRBV6-6 to TRBJ2-3, with D possibly being TRBD2 (5 bases). This CDR3 spans 13 amino acids. The V end lost 5 bases, the J end lost 5 bases, and 11 bases lay between the germline ends. Germline loops: CDR1 MNHNY, CDR2 SVGAGI (reference sequence). The CDR3 region is CASSGRRGDTQYF. The CDR3 region has the DNA TGTGCCAGCAGTGGACGACGGGGAGATACGCAGTATTTT.

This clone was seen a handful of times. The chain carries TRBV28 and TRBJ1-1; D perhaps matches TRBD1 (6 bases). Deletions cut 7 bases from V and 5 bases from J, with 20 bases between. The CDR3 length is 15 residues. The V gene's germline CDR1 is MDHEN and CDR2 SYDVKM. The CDR3 nucleotides read TGTGCCAGCACCCCAGGGGATCGGGCGCGGACTGAAGCTTTCTTT. As protein: CASTPGDRARTEAFF.